This T cell receptor (beta chain) was captured by sequencing in a study of T-cell reconstitution after alpha-beta-depleted transplantation in children. The CDR3 covers 14 residues. Looked up from germline, CDR1 is GTSNPN and CDR2 is SVGIG (reference sequence). V lost 2 bases and J 2 bases, leaving 13 bases between the germline ends. This clonotype was counted many times. For TCRbeta, the library was prepared with unique molecular identifiers. TCRdb independently ran MiXCR on the PCR reads; one entry per CDR3 protein. The repertoire has 90,000 to 130,000 distinct CDR3 sequences, about a tenth of them found once; the top ten carry approximately 7.6%.

This specimen was PBMCs from the stem cell graft donor, taken from the stem cell graft. The V gene is TRBV30, the J gene TRBJ2-7, with D possibly matching TRBD1 (7 bases). The receptor's source is a human donor who donated a stem cell graft to a child with acute lymphoblastic leukemia. In nucleotides, the CDR3 is TGTGCCTGGAGTCGCGGGACAGCCACCTACGAGCAGTACTTC. The encoded protein is CAWSRGTATYEQYF.